This is a list of T cell receptor beta chains from one sample in a study of blood T cell repertoires in COVID-19. Clones were sequenced by immunoSEQ multiplex PCR, and TCRdb holds only the in-frame ones, with some missing. The table includes some 300,000 clones, around 90% detected once. The sequenced sample was peripheral blood. The receptors here all came from a woman aged 40-49 years with COVID-19, enrolled during active disease. Both conserved end residues are part of each CDR3. Fields, in order: CDR3 protein, CDR3 DNA, J gene, clone size, D gene, V gene. D genes are given only for firm matches. The size field is filled for only some rows; it gives once, few, many or a size class.

CDR3aa: CASSIALRAARAGELFF
CDR3nt: TGTGCCAGTAGTATAGCGTTGAGGGCCGCTAGGGCCGGGGAGCTGTTTTTT
j_gene: TRBJ2-2
abundance: -
d_gene: -
v_gene: TRBV19

CDR3aa: CASSLGQGWPYTF
CDR3nt: TGTGCCAGCAGCCTCGGACAGGGGTGGCCCTACACCTTC
j_gene: TRBJ1-2
abundance: -
d_gene: TRBD1
v_gene: TRBV7-3

CDR3aa: CASSILSGVPRGYGYTF
CDR3nt: TGTGCCAGTAGTATTCTGTCGGGGGTGCCGCGCGGGTATGGCTACACCTTC
j_gene: TRBJ1-2
abundance: -
d_gene: -
v_gene: TRBV19

CDR3aa: CASSRGHSGEKLFF
CDR3nt: TGTGCCAGCAGCCGGGGACATTCGGGTGAAAAACTGTTTTTT
j_gene: TRBJ1-4
abundance: once
d_gene: -
v_gene: TRBV27

CDR3aa: CASSPGLAGDTDTQYF
CDR3nt: TGCGCCAGCAGCCCGGGACTAGCGGGGGACACAGATACGCAGTATTTT
j_gene: TRBJ2-3
abundance: -
d_gene: TRBD2
v_gene: TRBV5-1

CDR3aa: CASSQGEGDRVFYGYTF
CDR3nt: TGTGCCAGCAGCCAAGGGGAGGGGGACAGGGTTTTCTATGGCTACACCTTC
j_gene: TRBJ1-2
abundance: -
d_gene: TRBD1
v_gene: TRBV4-2

CDR3aa: CASSYNGVEGYTF
CDR3nt: TGTGCCAGCAGTTATAACGGGGTAGAAGGCTACACCTTC
j_gene: TRBJ1-2
abundance: -
d_gene: -
v_gene: TRBV6-2/TRBV6-3

CDR3aa: CASSVHEVPTNTGELFF
CDR3nt: TGTGCCAGCAGCGTACATGAGGTCCCGACGAACACCGGGGAGCTGTTTTTT
j_gene: TRBJ2-2
abundance: -
d_gene: -
v_gene: TRBV9

CDR3aa: CASSQGTSGGGGETQYF
CDR3nt: TGTGCCAGCAGCCAGGGGACTAGCGGAGGGGGAGGAGAGACCCAGTACTTC
j_gene: TRBJ2-5
abundance: -
d_gene: TRBD2
v_gene: TRBV7-6

CDR3aa: CAWSVLLSSYSFF
CDR3nt: TGTGCCTGGAGTGTACTTCTTTCCAGTTATAGCTTCTTC
j_gene: TRBJ2-1
abundance: -
d_gene: -
v_gene: TRBV30

CDR3aa: CASSLQGDRGSGGYTF
CDR3nt: TGTGCCAGCAGCTTGCAGGGGGACAGGGGTTCGGGCGGCTACACCTTC
j_gene: TRBJ1-2
abundance: -
d_gene: TRBD1
v_gene: TRBV5-4

CDR3aa: CASSFVQYSDTQYF
CDR3nt: TGCGCCAGCAGCTTCGTCCAGTATTCGGATACGCAGTATTTT
j_gene: TRBJ2-3
abundance: -
d_gene: -
v_gene: TRBV5-1